One T cell receptor (beta chain) is described in this entry. Germline lookup yields CDR1 SGHAT and CDR2 FQNNGV. V gave up 5 bases and J gave up 2 bases, with 12 bases separating them. The CDR3 totals 14 residues. TCRdb re-called the RT-PCR reads through MiXCR, storing one row per CDR3 protein. This table has 450,000 to 500,000 distinct CDR3 sequences, 9.5% to 12% appearing once. The entry originates in a study of response to subunit inactivated influenza vaccine. The TCR comes from a man aged 50 or older who received an inactivated influenza vaccine. Specimen: PBMCs from blood, collected around seven weeks after vaccination. The chain joins TRBV11-2 to TRBJ2-5; D may match TRBD1 or TRBD2 (5 bases each). Written as DNA, the CDR3 is TGTGCCAGCAGCGCTCGGGACGGACAAGAGACCCAGTACTTC. The encoded protein is CASSARDGQETQYF.